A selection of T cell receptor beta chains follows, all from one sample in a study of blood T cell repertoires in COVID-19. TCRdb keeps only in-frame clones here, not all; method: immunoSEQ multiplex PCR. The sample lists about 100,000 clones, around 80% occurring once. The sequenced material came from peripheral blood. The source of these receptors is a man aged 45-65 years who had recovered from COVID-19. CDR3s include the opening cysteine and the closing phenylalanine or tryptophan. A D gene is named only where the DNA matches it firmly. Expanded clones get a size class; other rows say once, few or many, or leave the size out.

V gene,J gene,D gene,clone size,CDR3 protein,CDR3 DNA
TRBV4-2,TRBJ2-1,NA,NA,CASSQDRSGTEQFF,TGTGCCAGCAGCCAAGATCGAAGCGGGACAGAGCAGTTCTTC
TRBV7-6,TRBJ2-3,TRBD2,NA,CASSLARGSGSTDTQYF,TGTGCCAGCAGCTTAGCCCGGGGTAGCGGGAGCACAGATACGCAGTATTTT
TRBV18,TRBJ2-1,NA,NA,CASSNLAGGNNEQFF,TGTGCCAGCTCCAATTTGGCGGGCGGGAACAATGAGCAGTTCTTC
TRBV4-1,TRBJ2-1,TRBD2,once,CASSQEGFGGNEQFF,TGCGCCAGCAGCCAAGAAGGGTTCGGGGGGAATGAGCAGTTCTTC
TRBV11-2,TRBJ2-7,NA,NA,CASSLESSYEQYF,TGTGCCAGCAGCTTGGAGAGCTCCTACGAGCAGTACTTC
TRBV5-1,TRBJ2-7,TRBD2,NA,CASSLYGGGDTYEQYF,TGCGCCAGCAGCTTGTACGGCGGGGGAGATACCTACGAGCAGTACTTC
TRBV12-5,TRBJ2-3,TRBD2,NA,CATTWGGNTDTQYF,TGTGCTACTACGTGGGGGGGAAACACAGATACGCAGTATTTT
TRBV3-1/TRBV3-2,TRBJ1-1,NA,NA,CASSQVTGTTEAFF,TGTGCCAGCAGCCAGGTTACAGGGACCACTGAAGCTTTCTTT
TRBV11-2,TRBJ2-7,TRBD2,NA,CASSRGVGTPGGYEQYF,TGTGCCAGCAGTCGAGGGGTCGGGACCCCGGGAGGCTACGAGCAGTACTTC
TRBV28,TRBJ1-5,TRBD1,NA,CASSFTGQDVRPQHF,TGTGCCAGCAGTTTTACGGGACAGGATGTAAGGCCCCAGCATTTT
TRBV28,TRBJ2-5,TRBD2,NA,CASSFGGQETQYF,TGTGCCAGCAGTTTCGGGGGGCAAGAGACCCAGTACTTC
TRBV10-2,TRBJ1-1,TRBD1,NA,CASSESVGGGGQAFF,TGCGCCAGCAGTGAGTCGGTAGGAGGGGGCGGGCAAGCTTTCTTT
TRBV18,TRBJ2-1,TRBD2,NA,CASSWTSGINLGQFF,TGTGCCAGCTCATGGACTAGCGGGATCAATCTGGGGCAGTTCTTC
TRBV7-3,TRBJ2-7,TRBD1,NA,CASSRDRWTYEQYF,TGTGCCAGCTCGCGGGACAGGTGGACCTACGAGCAGTACTTC
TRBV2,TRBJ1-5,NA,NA,CASGDTPNQPQHF,TGTGCCAGCGGTGACACTCCTAATCAGCCCCAGCATTTT
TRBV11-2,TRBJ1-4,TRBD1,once,CASSSGTGVLGEKLFF,TGTGCCAGCAGTTCCGGGACAGGGGTCTTGGGTGAAAAACTGTTTTTT
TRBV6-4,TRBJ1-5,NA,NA,CASSATANQPQHF,TGTGCCAGCAGCGCGACTGCTAATCAGCCCCAGCATTTT
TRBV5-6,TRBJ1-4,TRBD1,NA,CASSFWTGVNEKLFF,TGTGCCAGCAGCTTTTGGACAGGGGTTAATGAAAAACTGTTTTTT
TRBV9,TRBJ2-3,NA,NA,CASSVGSGPTDTQYF,TGTGCCAGCAGCGTAGGGAGCGGCCCCACAGATACGCAGTATTTT
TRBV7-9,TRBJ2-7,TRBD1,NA,CASSLIPGQGGGEQYF,TGTGCCAGCAGCTTAATCCCGGGACAGGGGGGAGGCGAGCAGTACTTC
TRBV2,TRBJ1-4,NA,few,CASNPRGGFEKLFF,TGTGCCAGCAATCCAAGGGGAGGGTTTGAGAAACTGTTTTTT